This T cell receptor (beta chain) was identified during a study of T cells in Graves' hyperthyroidism and ophthalmopathy. Broader study findings: Ophthalmopathy was model-predicted a median about 6.7 months pre-onset.

Researchers took RNA transcripts and amplified the TCR beta CDR3 regions from them. A set of HTBI primers served as the primers for a first-round RT-PCR of the TCR CDR3. Via MiXCR, TCRdb re-called the multiplex PCR reads, giving one row per CDR3 protein. The table has roughly 840,000 distinct CDR3 sequences, 38% seen once. Per germline, CDR1 SGDLS and CDR2 YYNGEE. Losses at the gene ends were 4 bases for V and 1 base for J; bases not matched to a gene: 4. The CDR3 extends over 16 amino acids. Diagnoses were made from clinical symptoms, serum measures (thyroxine and TRAb), thyroid ultrasound and orbital computed tomography. This clonotype was observed at least ten times. Its target is not known.

The chain has TRBV9 and TRBJ2-2, with 10 bases lining up with TRBD1. This clonotype was sampled from a man younger than 30 with Graves' hyperthyroidism. The sequenced sample was blood. This CDR3 is CASSLRDRGNTGELFF. CDR3 in DNA: TGTGCCAGCAGCCTCCGGGACAGGGGGAACACCGGGGAGCTGTTTTTT.